A single sample gave rise to the 20 T cell receptor beta chains below, sequenced in a study of CD8 T cells in Susac syndrome. cDNA came from about 0.51 to 1 ug RNA primed by random hexamers. MiXCR was run by TCRdb on the immunoSEQ multiplex PCR reads, yielding one entry per CDR3 protein. The sample includes about 210,000 distinct CDR3 sequences, about 94% of them seen just once. Sequenced: CD4+ T cells from PBMCs. The receptors were gathered from a human donor with Susac syndrome.

This sequence joins TRBV28 and TRBJ2-7; 12 positions agree with TRBD1. The CDR3 covers 16 residues. V was clipped by 2 bases and J by 6 bases; unmatched bases: 8. Per germline, CDR1 MDHEN and CDR2 SYDVKM. The CDR3 here is CASSLNLGTGGSEQYF. DNA of the CDR3: TGTGCCAGCAGTTTAAATTTGGGGACAGGGGGCTCCGAGCAGTACTTC.

This CDR3 is CATSRTGLENTIYF. CDR3 nucleotides: TGTGCCACCAGCCGCACAGGGTTGGAAAACACCATATATTTT. The chain is built from TRBV15 and TRBJ1-3; tentative D call: TRBD1 (6 bases). Per the germline V gene, CDR1 is LNHNV and CDR2 is YYDKDF (reference sequence). The V gene lost 5 bases and the J gene lost 6 bases, with 14 bases spanning the gap. This CDR3 is built from 14 residues.

CDR3 sequence reads: CASSEIQTGPKTQYF. The CDR3 region has the DNA TGTGCCAGCAGTGAGATTCAGACAGGGCCGAAGACCCAGTACTTC. The chain carries TRBV6-6 and TRBJ2-5; 7 bases agree with TRBD1. The CDR3 runs to 15 residues. Trimming removed 5 bases from V and 6 bases from J; junction bases left unmatched: 12. CDR1 and CDR2 from the germline V gene are MNHNY and SVGAGI (reference sequence).

This CDR3 is CATVEGPPYNEQFF. The CDR3 DNA is TGTGCCACCGTTGAGGGCCCACCCTACAATGAGCAGTTCTTC. The chain uses TRBV10-3 and TRBJ2-1; D might be TRBD2 (5 bases). Germline CDR1 ENHRY, CDR2 SYGVKD. V lost 10 bases to trimming and J lost 2 bases, with 15 bases between them. The length of the CDR3 is 14 residues.

CDR3 sequence reads: CASSLTLGGRQHF. The CDR3 bases are TGTGCCAGCAGTTTGACGCTTGGAGGAAGACAGCATTTT. The chain uses TRBV12-3 or TRBV12-4 and TRBJ1-5; D remains ambiguous. V lost 3 bases, J lost 13 bases, and 16 bases lay in between. This CDR3 has 13 residues.

The chain links TRBV6-5 to TRBJ1-6; D gene ambiguous. V lost 6 bases, J lost 8 bases, and 11 bases lay in between. CDR1 MNHEY and CDR2 SVGAGI come from the germline V gene. CDR3 length: 13 amino acids. The CDR3 loop reads CASRWSGDSPLHF. The CDR3 bases are TGTGCCAGCAGATGGTCTGGTGATTCACCCCTCCACTTT.

Only one count was recorded for this clonotype. This chain links TRBV5-1 with TRBJ1-1; 9 bases line up with TRBD1. The germline V gene encodes CDR1 SGHRS and CDR2 YFSETQ. This CDR3 region has 16 residues. V lost 2 bases to trimming and J lost 1 base; unmatched junction nucleotides: 6. CDR3 nucleotide sequence: TGCGCCAGCAGCTTTGATTCGACAGGGGGGAACACTGAAGCTTTCTTT. This gives the protein CASSFDSTGGNTEAFF.

This chain connects TRBV11-3 to TRBJ2-5; D tentatively reads TRBD1 or TRBD2 (5 bases each). Germline V gene data show CDR1 as SGHNT and CDR2 as YENEEA. V lost 0 bases and J 1 base, leaving 9 bases between the germline ends. The CDR3 has 15 amino acids. CDR3 DNA: TGTGCCAGCAGCTTAGATCCGGGGCTCCAAGAGACCCAGTACTTC. This gives the protein CASSLDPGLQETQYF.

The chain has TRBV19 and TRBJ1-1; D is undetermined. CDR1 and CDR2 (germline): LNHDA, SQIVND (reference sequence). Trimming left V 7 bases short and J 7 bases short, with 13 bases between. The CDR3 is made up of 12 amino acids. The chain's CDR3 is CASTGDKGEAFF. The DNA for the CDR3 is TGTGCCAGTACCGGAGACAAGGGTGAAGCTTTCTTT.

The rearrangement uses TRBV29-1 and TRBJ2-7; D may be TRBD2 (6 bases). V was pared by 7 bases and J by 7 bases, with 17 bases between. CDR1 is SQVTM and CDR2 is ANQGSEA in the germline V gene. This CDR3 comprises 12 residues. The CDR3 DNA sequence: TGCAGCGGCCAGGGACTTGGTCGGGAGCAGTACTTC. This translates into CSGQGLGREQYF.

V is TRBV7-9 and J is TRBJ2-1, with D possibly matching TRBD1 (7 bases). Germline V gene lookup returns CDR1 SEHNR and CDR2 FQNEAQ (reference sequence). V lost 7 bases, J lost 0 bases, and 16 bases lay in between. This CDR3 contains 16 residues. The chain's CDR3 is CASTMRRGDSYNEQFF. The CDR3 nucleotides are TGTGCCAGCACCATGCGCAGGGGGGACTCCTACAATGAGCAGTTCTTC.

This chain connects TRBV6-2 or TRBV6-3 to TRBJ2-2, with TRBD1 identical over 7 bases. The CDR3 totals 16 residues. Losses at the gene ends were 6 bases for V and 1 base for J; bases not matched to a gene: 8. Germline CDR1 and CDR2: MNHEY and SVGEGT. In nucleotides, the CDR3 is TGTGCCAGCAGCGAACCGGGACAGCTGAACACCGGGGAGCTGTTTTTT. It is translated as CASSEPGQLNTGELFF.

This sequence joins TRBV5-6 and TRBJ2-5; the match to TRBD2 covers 8 bases. The ends lost 7 bases at V and 5 bases at J; junction bases unmatched: 10. The CDR3 has 14 residues. Germline V gene sequence: CDR1 SGHDT, CDR2 YYEEEE. This chain's CDR3 is CASLRGGERETQYF. The CDR3 DNA is TGTGCCAGCCTCCGGGGGGGCGAAAGGGAGACCCAGTACTTC.

The rearrangement joins TRBV5-4 to TRBJ2-2; TRBD1 aligns across 7 bases. The trim removed 5 bases at V and 1 base at J, leaving 8 bases unmatched. CDR3 length: 16 residues. CDR1 is SGHNT, CDR2 YYREEE, per germline (reference sequence). In DNA form, the CDR3 reads TGTGCCAGCAGTTTTCCGGGACAGCTGAACACCGGGGAGCTGTTTTTT. Protein product: CASSFPGQLNTGELFF. Complete variable domain (other parts from reference TRBV5-4 and TRBJ2-2): ETGVTQSPTHLIKTRGQQVTLRCSSQSGHNTVSWYQQALGQGPQFIFQYYREEENGRGNFPPRFSGLQFPNYSSELNVNALELDDSALYLCASSFPGQLNTGELFFGEGSRLTVL.

The J gene is TRBJ2-3, the V gene TRBV19, with 10 bases matching TRBD1. The V and J ends lost 9 bases and 4 bases, in that order; junction bases with no gene match: 1. This CDR3 contains 12 residues. Germline CDR1 LNHDA, CDR2 SQIVND (reference sequence). This CDR3 reads CASGQGADTQYF. The DNA for the CDR3 is TGTGCCAGCGGACAGGGGGCAGATACGCAGTATTTT.

V usage is TRBV18 and J usage is TRBJ2-2; no clear D. The CDR3 sequence is 16 residues long. The germline CDR1 and CDR2 sequences are KGHSH and LQKENI. Between the trimmed V and J ends, which lost 2 bases and 6 bases, there was a span of 16 bases. This CDR3 reads CASSPRPATPSGELFF. CDR3 bases: TGTGCCAGCTCACCAAGGCCCGCGACCCCATCCGGGGAGCTGTTTTTT.

This clonotype came up once. The CDR3 sequence is CASSVVSRAEAFF. The DNA of the CDR3 is TGTGCCAGCAGCGTAGTTAGCAGGGCCGAAGCTTTCTTT. The chain recombines TRBV9 with TRBJ1-1, with D maybe TRBD1 (5 bases). The V gene's germline CDR1 is SGDLS and CDR2 YYNGEE. The CDR3 runs 13 residues. Trimming took off 0 bases at V and 8 bases at J, with 11 bases between the two ends.

The V and J genes are TRBV3-1 and TRBJ1-2; no definite D call. Looked up from germline, CDR1 is LGHDT and CDR2 is YNNKEL (reference sequence). The germline V and J ends were trimmed by 1 base and 5 bases, with 14 bases remaining between them. CDR3 length equals 15 residues. In nucleotides, the CDR3 is TGTGCCAGCAGCCAAGTAGAGCCGCTTGGATATGGCTACACCTTC. Translation gives CASSQVEPLGYGYTF.

This clonotype was observed a single time. The chain combines TRBV7-2 with TRBJ1-2, with D perhaps TRBD1 (6 bases). Trimming removed 5 bases from V and 8 bases from J, with 18 bases in between. CDR3 length equals 14 residues. Germline V CDR1 and CDR2: SGHTA, FQGNSA. The CDR3 DNA follows: TGTGCCAGCAGCCCAGGGGAGGGGCTGCGGGGCTACACCTTC. It specifies CASSPGEGLRGYTF.

The chain carries TRBV25-1 and TRBJ1-1, with unresolved D. The CDR3 runs 11 residues. Germline assignment: CDR1 MGHDK and CDR2 SYGVNS. Trimming cost V 6 bases and J 2 bases, with 4 bases left between them. CDR3 region: CASRQNTEAFF. In DNA, the CDR3 is TGTGCCAGCAGGCAAAACACTGAAGCTTTCTTT. The whole variable domain, filled in from reference TRBV25-1 and TRBJ1-1, reads EADIYQTPRYLVIGTGKKITLECSQTMGHDKMYWYQQDPGMELHLIHYSYGVNSTEKGDLSSESTVSRIRTEHFPLTLESARPSHTSQYLCASRQNTEAFFGQGTRLTVV.